This TCR beta chain was profiled in a study of T cell changes during pregnancy in multiple sclerosis. Germline V CDR1 and CDR2: MDHEN, SYDVKM. The J segment lost 5 bases and the V segment lost 7 bases, leaving 6 bases of the junction unmatched. This CDR3 contains 13 residues. TCRdb's table, derived via immunoSEQ multiplex PCR, lists solely in-frame clones and lacks some. Of about 83,000 clones listed, about 95% are singletons. The sequenced sample was peripheral blood, obtained in the second trimester of pregnancy. The TCR sequence derives from a female donor with multiple sclerosis, enrolled in a pregnancy study. This rearrangement joins TRBV28 to TRBJ2-5, with TRBD2 identical over 8 bases. CDR3 protein: CASTDGRAETQYF. DNA of the CDR3: TGTGCCAGCACGGACGGGAGGGCCGAGACCCAGTACTTC.